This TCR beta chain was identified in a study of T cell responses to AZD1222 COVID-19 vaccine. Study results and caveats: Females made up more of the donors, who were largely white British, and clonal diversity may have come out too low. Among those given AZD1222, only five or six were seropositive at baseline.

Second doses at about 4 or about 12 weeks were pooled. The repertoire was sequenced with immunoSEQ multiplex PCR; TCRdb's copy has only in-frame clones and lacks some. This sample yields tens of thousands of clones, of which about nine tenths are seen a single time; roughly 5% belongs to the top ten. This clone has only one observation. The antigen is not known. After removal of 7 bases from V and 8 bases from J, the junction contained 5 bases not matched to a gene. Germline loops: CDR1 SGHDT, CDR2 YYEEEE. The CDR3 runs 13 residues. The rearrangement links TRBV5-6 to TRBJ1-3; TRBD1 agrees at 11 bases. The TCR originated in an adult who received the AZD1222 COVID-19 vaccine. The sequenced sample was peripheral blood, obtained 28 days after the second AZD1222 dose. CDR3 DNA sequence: TGTGCCAGCTGCCGGGACAGGGGGGACACCATATATTTT. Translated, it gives CASCRDRGDTIYF. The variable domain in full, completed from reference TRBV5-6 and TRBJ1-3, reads DAGVTQSPTHLIKTRGQQVTLRCSPKSGHDTVSWYQQALGQGPQFIFQYYEEEERQRGNFPDRFSGHQFPNYSSELNVNALLLGDSALYLCASCRDRGDTIYFGEGSWLTVV.